The clone carrying this T cell receptor (beta chain) has a count of ten or more. The source of the sample is a study of T-cell reconstitution after alpha-beta-depleted transplantation in children. Using unique molecular identifiers, the investigators prepared the TCRbeta library. TCRdb reanalysed the PCR reads using MiXCR and keeps one entry per CDR3 protein. The sample carries 500,000 or so distinct CDR3 sequences, 32% recorded once. This TCR was sampled from a human donor who donated a stem cell graft to a child with aplastic anemia. This material consisted of PBMCs from the stem cell graft donor, taken from the stem cell graft.

In nucleotides, the CDR3 is TGCAGTGCCACAGGGGGGAGTGAGCAGTTCTTC. This translates into CSATGGSEQFF. This chain connects TRBV20-1 to TRBJ2-1; 8 nucleotides line up with TRBD1. In germline, CDR1 is DFQATT, CDR2 SNEGSKA (reference sequence). There are 11 residues in the CDR3. The trim removed 6 bases at V and 9 bases at J, leaving 4 bases unmatched.